This T cell receptor beta chain is drawn from a study of T cells in Graves' hyperthyroidism and ophthalmopathy. On the basis of clinical symptoms, serum thyroxine and TRAb, thyroid ultrasound and orbital computed tomography, diagnoses were made. The germline V and J ends were trimmed by 2 bases and 2 bases, with 10 bases remaining between them. This CDR3 spans 14 amino acids. Germline CDR1 SGHRS, CDR2 YFSETQ. Researchers took RNA transcripts and amplified the TCR beta CDR3 regions from them. The study used the HTBI primer set for a first-round RT-PCR of the TCR CDR3. MiXCR, run by TCRdb on the multiplex PCR reads, gives a single entry per CDR3 protein. Of around 720,000 distinct CDR3 sequences listed, 35% are singletons.

The V and J genes are TRBV5-1 and TRBJ2-5, with D uncertain. The sequencing input was blood. The sequence came from a woman in her 40s with Graves' hyperthyroidism. The CDR3 spells CASSFRQQQETQYF. The CDR3 coding sequence is TGCGCCAGCAGCTTTAGGCAGCAACAAGAGACCCAGTACTTC.